One sample yielded the 14 T cell receptor beta chains listed below, sequenced in a study of lymphopenia after photon versus proton radiotherapy. Libraries were prepared by immunoSEQ multiplex PCR; TCRdb keeps only in-frame clonotypes and omits some of them. The sample yields 40,000 to 45,000 clones, about 85% seen once. Sample: peripheral blood, taken from a patient treated with proton-based radiotherapy. These receptors originate from a woman in her sixties or seventies with pancreatic cancer.

The chain recombines TRBV5-1 with TRBJ1-2, with 12 positions matching TRBD1. Germline assignment: CDR1 SGHRS and CDR2 YFSETQ. The CDR3 runs to 17 residues. V was pared by 5 bases and J by 4 bases, with 12 bases of the junction left unmatched. The CDR3 loop reads CASSYGTGGLTSYGYTF. In DNA, the CDR3 is TGCGCCAGCAGTTATGGGACAGGGGGCCTTACTTCCTATGGCTACACCTTC. Filled out from reference TRBV5-1 and TRBJ1-2, the complete variable domain reads KAGVTQTPRYLIKTRGQQVTLSCSPISGHRSVSWYQQTPGQGLQFLFEYFSETQRNKGNFPGRFSGRQFSNSRSEMNVSTLELGDSALYLCASSYGTGGLTSYGYTFGSGTRLTVV.

This chain uses TRBV4-2 with TRBJ2-4; 9 nucleotides agree with TRBD2. Trimming cost V 5 bases and J 8 bases; bases outside gene matches: 10. CDR1 and CDR2 (germline): LGHNA, YNFKEQ. This CDR3 contains 15 residues. The CDR3 reads CASSEREARADIQYF. The DNA of the CDR3 is TGTGCCAGCAGCGAGCGGGAGGCTCGCGCAGACATTCAGTACTTC.

The V and J genes are TRBV6-5 and TRBJ2-3; D possibly corresponds to TRBD2 (5 bases). The CDR3 runs to 14 residues. Germline V lookup: CDR1 MNHEY, CDR2 SVGAGI. Trimming left V 2 bases short and J 3 bases short, with 9 bases between. The CDR3 is CASSYREPTDTQYF. The CDR3 nucleotides read TGTGCCAGCAGTTACCGGGAACCGACAGATACGCAGTATTTT.

The chain joins TRBV27 to TRBJ2-2, with 9 bases identical to TRBD1. The trim removed 2 bases at V and 6 bases at J, leaving 10 bases unmatched. Per the germline V gene, CDR1 is MNHEY and CDR2 is SMNVEV (reference sequence). The CDR3 totals 17 residues. This CDR3 reads CASSLPWGTGRAGELFF. The CDR3 bases are TGTGCCAGCAGTTTACCTTGGGGGACAGGGCGGGCCGGGGAGCTGTTTTTT.

The chain joins TRBV29-1 to TRBJ2-5, with D unresolved. Germline CDR1 and CDR2: SQVTM and ANQGSEA. The length of the CDR3 is 13 residues. The V gene lost 6 bases and the J gene lost 5 bases, with 16 bases spanning the gap. CDR3 in amino acids: CSVMAVVGETQYF. The CDR3 region has the DNA TGCAGCGTGATGGCCGTAGTAGGGGAGACCCAGTACTTC.

The V call is TRBV27, the J call TRBJ2-6; weak D call: TRBD2 (5 bases). V shed 9 bases and J shed 6 bases, with 15 bases lying between them. The CDR3 contains 14 residues. CDR1 is MNHEY, CDR2 SMNVEV, per germline (reference sequence). DNA of the CDR3: TGTGCCAGTAGACCGGGGTCCCTGGCCAACGTCCTGACTTTC. Its translation: CASRPGSLANVLTF.

The chain uses TRBV5-1 and TRBJ1-5, with D tentatively TRBD1 (6 bases). Germline-derived CDR1 and CDR2 are SGHRS and YFSETQ. This CDR3 comprises 16 residues. The V and J ends lost 0 bases and 2 bases respectively, with 12 bases between them. For the CDR3, the DNA is TGCGCCAGCAGCTTGGAGGGCAGGGGAGGCAATCAGCCCCAGCATTTT. Protein product: CASSLEGRGGNQPQHF. Looking up the rest from reference TRBV5-1 and TRBJ1-5 gives the full variable domain: KAGVTQTPRYLIKTRGQQVTLSCSPISGHRSVSWYQQTPGQGLQFLFEYFSETQRNKGNFPGRFSGRQFSNSRSEMNVSTLELGDSALYLCASSLEGRGGNQPQHFGDGTRLSIL.

V gene TRBV23-1 combines with J gene TRBJ1-1; maybe TRBD1 (5 bases). TRBV23-1 is assigned to the ORF class and has an uncertain function. The CDR3 runs 13 residues. Trimming pared 0 bases from V and 9 bases from J, leaving 11 bases between. The CDR3 coding sequence is TGCGCCAGCAGTCAATCGGGGCGATTGAAAGCTTTCTTT. It codes for CASSQSGRLKAFF.

This sequence joins TRBV28 and TRBJ2-1; 9 nucleotides align to TRBD2. The CDR3 contains 15 residues. The V gene's germline CDR1 is MDHEN and CDR2 SYDVKM. After removal of 5 bases from V and 8 bases from J, the junction contained 10 bases not matched to a gene. In DNA form, the CDR3 reads TGTGCCAGCAGTGTTAGCGGGAGCCGGTGGGATGAGCAGTTCTTC. Translation gives CASSVSGSRWDEQFF.

This rearrangement joins TRBV7-9 to TRBJ1-2, with 10 bases fitting TRBD1. V was clipped by 2 bases and J by 3 bases; unmatched bases: 9. CDR1 is SEHNR, CDR2 FQNEAQ, per germline (reference sequence). CDR3 size: 17 residues. CDR3 protein: CASSLIRDRGIDYGYTF. Here the CDR3 DNA reads TGTGCCAGCAGCTTAATCCGGGACAGGGGTATCGACTATGGCTACACCTTC.

The chain is built from TRBV19 and TRBJ2-1; 9 positions agree with TRBD1. With V trimmed by 0 bases and J by 9 bases, 6 bases remained unmatched. This CDR3 spans 15 amino acids. Germline CDR1 is LNHDA and CDR2 is SQIVND (reference sequence). In DNA form, the CDR3 reads TGTGCCAGTAGTATAGACGAGACAGGGGGTGTTGAGCAGTTCTTC. Translating it yields CASSIDETGGVEQFF.

The chain combines TRBV5-5 with TRBJ1-1, with D possibly being TRBD1 (6 bases). CDR3 length: 13 residues. V gave up 3 bases and J gave up 8 bases, with 14 bases separating them. Germline assignment: CDR1 SGHKS and CDR2 YYEKEE (reference sequence). CDR3 residues: CASSYPRGAEAFF. The CDR3 DNA sequence: TGTGCCAGCAGCTACCCTCGGGGGGCGGAAGCTTTCTTT.

A single count supports this clone. The chain couples TRBV5-1 to TRBJ2-6; the D gene could be TRBD1 or TRBD2 (5 bases each). This CDR3 has 14 amino acids. Trimming removed 5 bases from V and 1 base from J, with 7 bases in between. Germline V lookup: CDR1 SGHRS, CDR2 YFSETQ. The CDR3 region has the DNA TGCGCCAGCAGTGGGGGTTCTGGGGCCAACGTCCTGACTTTC. Its translation is CASSGGSGANVLTF.

In nucleotides, the CDR3 is TGTGCCAGCACTATGGGGGGGTCCGGGACAGGGGCCACCTACGAGCAGTACTTC. It specifies CASTMGGSGTGATYEQYF. The V and J genes are TRBV28 and TRBJ2-7; the match to TRBD1 covers 10 bases. The junction had 17 bases not matched to a gene; V was cut back by 7 bases and J by 2 bases. The CDR3 is 18 residues long. Germline CDR1 is MDHEN and CDR2 is SYDVKM.